This entry lists 18 T cell receptor beta chains sequenced from one sample in a study of blood T cell repertoires in COVID-19. Clones were read by immunoSEQ multiplex PCR, and TCRdb kept only the in-frame ones, dropping some. The data show about 180,000 clones, roughly four fifths seen once. Material: peripheral blood. The receptor source for this set is a human donor in a cohort sampled during active COVID-19.

The V call is TRBV13, the J call TRBJ1-3, with 8 bases matching TRBD1. V was pared by 5 bases and J by 1 base, with 7 bases of the junction left unmatched. Looked up from germline, CDR1 is PRHDT and CDR2 is FYEKMQ (reference sequence). The CDR3 consists of 16 residues. The CDR3 DNA reads as TGTGCCAGCAGCCCTACGGACAGGGCATCTGGAAACACCATATATTTT. This sequence encodes CASSPTDRASGNTIYF.

The chain joins TRBV6-5 to TRBJ1-2; tentative D call: TRBD1 (5 bases). V shed 6 bases and J shed 1 base, with 12 bases lying between them. This CDR3 comprises 14 residues. CDR1 is MNHEY and CDR2 is SVGAGI in the germline V gene. The CDR3 coding sequence is TGTGCCAGCAGGCCTACCGGGGGTAACTATGGCTACACCTTC. It encodes CASRPTGGNYGYTF.

The V and J genes are TRBV12-3 or TRBV12-4 and TRBJ2-4; D remains unclear. V lost 7 bases and J 9 bases, leaving 10 bases between the germline ends. The CDR3 covers 11 residues. The CDR3 DNA reads TGTGCCAGCATGAGGCTGGCCATTCAGTACTTC. The encoded protein is CASMRLAIQYF.

This rearrangement joins TRBV21-1 to TRBJ2-7; TRBD1 is taken as the D call from the table, unchecked against the DNA. TRBV21-1 is designated a pseudogene. CDR3 length equals 15 residues. CDR3 in DNA: TGTGCCAGCAGCAAAAAAAAGGGACAGGAAAGCGAGCAGTACTTC. As protein: CASSKKKGQESEQYF.

Comment on this clone: Other DNA variants within this sample encode the same CDR3. The chain is built from TRBV6-2 or TRBV6-3 and TRBJ2-1, with D possibly matching TRBD2 (7 bases). The CDR3 contains 16 residues. The germline V gene encodes CDR1 MNHEY and CDR2 SVGEGT. V lost 0 bases to trimming and J lost 10 bases, with 19 bases between them. This CDR3 is CASSYSPVAGAGEQFF. CDR3 DNA: TGTGCCAGCAGTTACTCCCCTGTGGCGGGGGCGGGGGAGCAGTTCTTC.

The chain has TRBV5-6 and TRBJ1-4; the match to TRBD1 covers 8 bases. The CDR3 totals 16 residues. The V and J ends lost 2 bases and 5 bases, in that order; junction bases with no gene match: 8. In germline, CDR1 is SGHDT, CDR2 YYEEEE. CDR3: CASSLADRGQNEKLFF. CDR3 bases: TGTGCCAGCAGCTTAGCTGACAGGGGTCAAAATGAAAAACTGTTTTTT.

The CDR3 reads CATSAARGYEQYF. The CDR3 DNA sequence: TGTGCCACCAGTGCCGCCCGCGGATACGAGCAGTACTTC. The chain combines TRBV24-1 with TRBJ2-7; the D is unclear. V was pared by 5 bases and J by 4 bases, with 11 bases between. CDR3 length equals 13 residues. The germline V gene has CDR1 KGHDR and CDR2 SFDVKD.

The chain recombines TRBV5-1 with TRBJ2-3; weak D call: TRBD1 (5 bases). V was trimmed by 0 bases and J by 4 bases, leaving 12 bases between them. This CDR3 contains 15 residues. CDR1 and CDR2 from the germline V gene are SGHRS and YFSETQ. CDR3 DNA sequence: TGCGCCAGCAGCTTGGACCTGCTACAGGCAGATACGCAGTATTTT. Its protein product is CASSLDLLQADTQYF.

The rearrangement joins TRBV13 to TRBJ1-1, with TRBD1 matching 8 bases. Germline CDR1 and CDR2: PRHDT and FYEKMQ (reference sequence). The CDR3 contains 14 residues. V trimming: 4 bases; J trimming: 5 bases; junction bases outside the gene matches: 6. CDR3 in amino acids: CASSSDRGRTEAFF. The CDR3 DNA reads TGTGCCAGCAGCTCCGACAGGGGTCGTACTGAAGCTTTCTTT.

The J gene is TRBJ1-1, the V gene TRBV4-1; perhaps TRBD1 as D (5 bases). Germline V gene data show CDR1 as MGHRA and CDR2 as YSYEKL. The CDR3 extends over 15 amino acids. V lost 0 bases and J lost 3, with 11 bases in between. CDR3 DNA: TGCGCCAGCAGCCAAGACGGCGGGACGGACACTGAAGCTTTCTTT. Its translation is CASSQDGGTDTEAFF.

Written as DNA, the CDR3 is TGTGCCAGCAGTTACATCGGGGGGATGGGAGAGACCCAGTACTTC. Translating it yields CASSYIGGMGETQYF. The rearrangement uses TRBV6-2 or TRBV6-3 and TRBJ2-5, with TRBD2 matching 7 bases. Looked up from germline, CDR1 is MNHEY and CDR2 is SVGEGT. V dropped 2 bases and J dropped 4; count of bases not matched to a gene: 7. This CDR3 spans 15 amino acids.

V is TRBV7-8 and J is TRBJ1-6; 8 bases are shared with TRBD1. In germline, CDR1 is SGHVS, CDR2 FQNEAQ. The length of the CDR3 is 16 residues. After removal of 5 bases from V and 7 bases from J, the junction contained 10 bases not matched to a gene. In nucleotides, the CDR3 is TGTGCCAGCAGCCATTCCTGGGACAGGTCAAATTCACCCCTCCACTTT. This gives the protein CASSHSWDRSNSPLHF.

V usage is TRBV5-1 and J usage is TRBJ2-7; TRBD1 aligns across 8 bases. CDR1 is SGHRS, CDR2 YFSETQ, per germline. V lost 4 bases, J lost 5 bases, and 8 bases stayed unmatched. This CDR3 spans 14 amino acids. The CDR3 loop reads CASSQGQVAHEQYF. CDR3 nucleotides: TGCGCCAGCAGCCAGGGACAGGTAGCGCACGAGCAGTACTTC.

The chain joins TRBV5-8 to TRBJ1-2; the match to TRBD1 covers 9 bases. Trimming cost V 3 bases and J 3 bases; bases outside gene matches: 9. The CDR3 has 16 amino acids. Germline loops: CDR1 SGHTS, CDR2 YDEGEE. This CDR3 is CASSSQHRGPYYGYTF. CDR3 sequence (DNA): TGTGCCAGCAGCTCTCAACACAGGGGGCCTTACTATGGCTACACCTTC.

The chain combines TRBV4-1 with TRBJ2-5, with a tentative D call TRBD1 (5 bases). Germline V gene data show CDR1 as MGHRA and CDR2 as YSYEKL. The CDR3 is made up of 16 amino acids. Deletions cut 1 base from V and 2 bases from J, with 14 bases between. The CDR3 bases are TGCGCCAGCAGCCAAGTTCAAGGGGCCCCTCAAGAGACCCAGTACTTC. Protein: CASSQVQGAPQETQYF.

This chain uses TRBV5-1 with TRBJ1-1; D gene ambiguous. CDR1 SGHRS and CDR2 YFSETQ come from the germline V gene. Trimming cost V 1 base and J 1 base, with 8 bases left between them. The CDR3 extends over 14 amino acids. In DNA form, the CDR3 reads TGCGCCAGCAGCTTGCTACAGCCGAACACTGAAGCTTTCTTT. This encodes CASSLLQPNTEAFF.

The chain carries TRBV7-2 and TRBJ2-3; TRBD2 is a possible D gene (7 bases). The CDR3 sequence is 15 residues long. The V and J ends lost 3 bases and 1 base respectively, with 11 bases between them. CDR1 and CDR2 from the germline V gene are SGHTA and FQGNSA. The CDR3 spells CASSLGGGRTDTQYF. CDR3 DNA sequence: TGTGCCAGCAGCTTGGGCGGGGGCCGCACAGATACGCAGTATTTT.

The chain employs TRBV7-8 and TRBJ1-4, with TRBD1 matching over 7 bases. The CDR3 has 14 amino acids. Trimming removed 5 bases from V and 5 bases from J; junction bases left unmatched: 5. Germline V gene data show CDR1 as SGHVS and CDR2 as FQNEAQ. DNA for the CDR3: TGTGCCAGCAGCCTCGACAGGGTCAATGAAAAACTGTTTTTT. This gives the protein CASSLDRVNEKLFF.